This T cell receptor (beta chain) was retrieved from a study of T cell repertoires in cytomegalovirus infection. There are a few counts of this clonotype. Its matching antigen is unknown. Findings of the study overall: Predominance within the ex vivo response was attributable to HLA-C-restricted CMV-specific TCR beta clonotypes.

Using its own MiXCR run on the reads, TCRdb lists one record per CDR3 protein. Of some 920,000 distinct CDR3 sequences listed, less than 40% are singletons. After removal of 4 bases from V and 2 bases from J, the junction contained 2 bases not matched to a gene. This CDR3 contains 15 residues. Germline V lookup: CDR1 KGHDR, CDR2 SFDVKD. The specimen comprised cultured CD8+ T cells from PBMCs, sampled from culture after CMV antigen stimulation. This TCR was sampled from a human donor in good health (CMV status not recorded). Some clones in this sample may be carry-over from other donors' samples. This rearrangement joins TRBV24-1 to TRBJ1-5; 9 bases map to TRBD1. In DNA, the CDR3 is TGTGCCACCAGTGACAGGACAGGGGGCAATCAGCCCCAGCATTTT. Translated, it gives CATSDRTGGNQPQHF.